This TCR beta chain was recorded in a study of shared clonotypes between healthy human individuals. The CDR3 contains 13 residues. The germline gives CDR1 SGHTA, CDR2 FQGNSA. The V and J ends lost 2 bases and 3 bases respectively, with 8 bases between them. General study points: Only a few donors were included, so the genetic and exposure-history diversity represented was limited.

Details on this clone: Its antigen is still unknown.

TCRdb keeps only in-frame clones here, not all; method: immunoSEQ multiplex PCR. The sample records roughly 410,000 clones, about 96% being singletons. The source is a man aged 25 to 40 in good health. Sequencing was performed on memory CD8+ T cells sorted from blood. Described subset: CD45RO+ cells pooled with CCR7-negative TemRA cells. This chain connects TRBV7-2 to TRBJ2-7; the D gene is possibly TRBD1 (6 bases). CDR3 protein: CASSLRGIYEQYF. CDR3 coding DNA: TGTGCCAGCAGCTTAAGGGGGATCTACGAGCAGTACTTC.